This T cell receptor beta chain was captured by sequencing in a study of T cell changes during pregnancy in multiple sclerosis. The germline gives CDR1 GTSNPN, CDR2 SVGIG (reference sequence). The CDR3 is 11 amino acids. After removal of 8 bases from V and 6 bases from J, the junction contained 5 bases not matched to a gene. The assay was immunoSEQ multiplex PCR, and TCRdb's table has in-frame clones only and misses some. The sample consists of around 110,000 clones, about 90% of them appearing once. This receptor was identified in a female donor with multiple sclerosis, enrolled in a pregnancy study. The sequencing here drew on peripheral blood, taken after pregnancy. The chain carries TRBV30 and TRBJ1-2; 8 bases are a match to TRBD1. As DNA, the CDR3 is TGTGCCAGAGACAGGGGCGATGGCTACACCTTC. This codes for CARDRGDGYTF.